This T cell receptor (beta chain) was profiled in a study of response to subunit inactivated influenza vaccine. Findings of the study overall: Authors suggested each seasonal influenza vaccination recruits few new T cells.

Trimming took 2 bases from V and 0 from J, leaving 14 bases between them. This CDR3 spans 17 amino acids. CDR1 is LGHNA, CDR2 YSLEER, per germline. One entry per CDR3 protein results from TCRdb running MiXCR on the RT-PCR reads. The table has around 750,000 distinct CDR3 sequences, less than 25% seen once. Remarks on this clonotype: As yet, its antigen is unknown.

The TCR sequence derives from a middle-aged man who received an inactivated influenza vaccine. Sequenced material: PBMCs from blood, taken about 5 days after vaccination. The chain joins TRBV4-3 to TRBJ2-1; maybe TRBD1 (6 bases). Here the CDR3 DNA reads TGCGCCAGCAGCCAAACAGGGTTACCTCTCTCCTACAATGAGCAGTTCTTC. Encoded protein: CASSQTGLPLSYNEQFF.